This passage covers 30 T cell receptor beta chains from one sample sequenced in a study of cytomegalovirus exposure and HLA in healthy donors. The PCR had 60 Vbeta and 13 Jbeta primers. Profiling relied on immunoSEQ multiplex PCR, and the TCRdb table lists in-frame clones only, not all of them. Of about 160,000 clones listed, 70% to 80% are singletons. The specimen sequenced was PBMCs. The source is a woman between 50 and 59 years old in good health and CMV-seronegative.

The CDR3 region is CASIQTWPSSGKLFF. The CDR3 DNA sequence: TGTGCCAGCATTCAAACTTGGCCGTCAAGCGGAAAACTGTTTTTT. This chain uses TRBV28 with TRBJ1-4; D is undetermined. CDR1 is MDHEN and CDR2 is SYDVKM in the germline V gene. The CDR3 runs 15 residues. The germline V and J ends were trimmed by 7 bases and 10 bases, with 22 bases remaining between them.

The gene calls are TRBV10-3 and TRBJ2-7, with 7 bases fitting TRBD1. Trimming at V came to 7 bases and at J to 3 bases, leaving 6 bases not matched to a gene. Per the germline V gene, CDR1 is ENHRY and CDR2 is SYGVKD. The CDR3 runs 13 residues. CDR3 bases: TGTGCCATCACCAGGGACAGCGACTACGAGCAGTACTTC. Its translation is CAITRDSDYEQYF.

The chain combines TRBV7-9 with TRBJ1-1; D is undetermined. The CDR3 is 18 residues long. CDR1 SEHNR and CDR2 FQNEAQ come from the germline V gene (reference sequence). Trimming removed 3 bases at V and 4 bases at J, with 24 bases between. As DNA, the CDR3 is TGTGCCAGCAGCTTGTTGGCGGGAGGACGGACCCTGGCCACTGAAGCTTTCTTT. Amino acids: CASSLLAGGRTLATEAFF.

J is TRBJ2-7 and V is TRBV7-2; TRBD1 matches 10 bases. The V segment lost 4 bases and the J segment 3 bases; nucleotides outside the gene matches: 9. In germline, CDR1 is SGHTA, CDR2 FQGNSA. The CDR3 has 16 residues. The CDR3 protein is CASSSYSGTGVYEQYF. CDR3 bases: TGTGCCAGCAGCTCCTACTCCGGGACAGGGGTCTACGAGCAGTACTTC.

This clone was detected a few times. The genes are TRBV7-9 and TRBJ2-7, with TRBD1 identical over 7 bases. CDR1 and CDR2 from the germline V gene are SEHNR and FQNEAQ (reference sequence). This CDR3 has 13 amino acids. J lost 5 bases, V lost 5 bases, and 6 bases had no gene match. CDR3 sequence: CASSLLTGNEQYF. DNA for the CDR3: TGTGCCAGCAGCCTACTGACAGGGAACGAGCAGTACTTC.

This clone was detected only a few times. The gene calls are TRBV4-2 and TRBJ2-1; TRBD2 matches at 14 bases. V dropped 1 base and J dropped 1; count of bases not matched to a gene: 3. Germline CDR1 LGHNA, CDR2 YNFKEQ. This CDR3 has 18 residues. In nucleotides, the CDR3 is TGTGCCAGCAGCCAAGCGGGGACTAGCGGGAGTTCCTACAATGAGCAGTTCTTC. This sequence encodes CASSQAGTSGSSYNEQFF.

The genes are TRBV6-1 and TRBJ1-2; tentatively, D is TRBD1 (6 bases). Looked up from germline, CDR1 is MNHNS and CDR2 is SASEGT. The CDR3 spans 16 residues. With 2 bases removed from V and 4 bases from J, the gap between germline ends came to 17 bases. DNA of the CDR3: TGTGCCAGCAGTGAATCCGACAGGCGACGTGTCTATGGCTACACCTTC. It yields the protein CASSESDRRRVYGYTF.

CDR3 region: CASSPGTSGRALTEQFF. Written as DNA, the CDR3 is TGTGCCAGCAGCCCCGGGACTAGCGGGAGGGCCCTTACTGAGCAGTTCTTC. The rearrangement joins TRBV5-5 to TRBJ2-1; 16 bases agree with TRBD2. This CDR3 comprises 17 residues. CDR1 is SGHKS, CDR2 YYEKEE, per germline (reference sequence). V lost 4 bases and J lost 9; bases outside the gene matches: 10. Together with reference TRBV5-5 and TRBJ2-1, the CDR3 gives the full variable domain: DAGVTQSPTHLIKTRGQQVTLRCSPISGHKSVSWYQQVLGQGPQFIFQYYEKEERGRGNFPDRFSARQFPNYSSELNVNALLLGDSALYLCASSPGTSGRALTEQFFGPGTRLTVL.

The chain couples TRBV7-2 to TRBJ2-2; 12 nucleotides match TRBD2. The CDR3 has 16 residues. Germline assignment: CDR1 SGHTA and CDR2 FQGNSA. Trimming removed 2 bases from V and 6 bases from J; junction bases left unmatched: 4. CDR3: CASSLRLAGVAGELFF. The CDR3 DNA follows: TGTGCCAGCAGCTTAAGACTAGCGGGAGTGGCCGGGGAGCTGTTTTTT.

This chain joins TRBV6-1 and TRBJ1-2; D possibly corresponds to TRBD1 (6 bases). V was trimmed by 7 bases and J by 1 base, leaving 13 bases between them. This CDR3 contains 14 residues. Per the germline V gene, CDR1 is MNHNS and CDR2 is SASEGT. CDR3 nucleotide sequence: TGTGCCAGCATTCCCCAGGGGTTTAACTATGGCTACACCTTC. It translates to CASIPQGFNYGYTF.

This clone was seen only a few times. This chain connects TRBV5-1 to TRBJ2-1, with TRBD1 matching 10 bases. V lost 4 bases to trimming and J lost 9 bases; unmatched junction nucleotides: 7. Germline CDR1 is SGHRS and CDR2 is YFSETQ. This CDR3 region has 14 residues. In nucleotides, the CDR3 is TGCGCCAGCAGCCAGGGACAGGGGACCACTGAGCAGTTCTTC. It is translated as CASSQGQGTTEQFF. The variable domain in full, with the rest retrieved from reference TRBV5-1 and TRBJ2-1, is KAGVTQTPRYLIKTRGQQVTLSCSPISGHRSVSWYQQTPGQGLQFLFEYFSETQRNKGNFPGRFSGRQFSNSRSEMNVSTLELGDSALYLCASSQGQGTTEQFFGPGTRLTVL.

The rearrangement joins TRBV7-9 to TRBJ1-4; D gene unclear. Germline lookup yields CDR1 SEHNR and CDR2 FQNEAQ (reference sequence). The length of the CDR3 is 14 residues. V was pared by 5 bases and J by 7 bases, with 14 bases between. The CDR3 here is CASSTTSESEKLFF. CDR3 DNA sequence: TGTGCCAGCAGCACTACCTCTGAAAGTGAAAAACTGTTTTTT.

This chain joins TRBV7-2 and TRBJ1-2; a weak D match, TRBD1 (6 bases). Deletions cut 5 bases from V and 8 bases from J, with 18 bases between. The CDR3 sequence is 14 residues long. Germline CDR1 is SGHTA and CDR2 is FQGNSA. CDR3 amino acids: CASSPIDRNQGYTF. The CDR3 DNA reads TGTGCCAGCAGCCCAATAGACAGGAATCAAGGCTACACCTTC.

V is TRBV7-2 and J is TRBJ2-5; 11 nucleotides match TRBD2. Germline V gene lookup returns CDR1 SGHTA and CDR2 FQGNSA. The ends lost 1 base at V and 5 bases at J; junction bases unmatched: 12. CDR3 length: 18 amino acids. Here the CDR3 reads CASSLGPLGVAGGETQYF. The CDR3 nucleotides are TGTGCCAGCAGCTTAGGGCCCCTGGGGGTAGCGGGGGGGGAGACCCAGTACTTC.

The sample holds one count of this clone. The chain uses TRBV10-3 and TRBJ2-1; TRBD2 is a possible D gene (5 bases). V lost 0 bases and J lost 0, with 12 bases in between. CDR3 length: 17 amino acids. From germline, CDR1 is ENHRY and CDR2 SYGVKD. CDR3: CAISESSRGSSYNEQFF. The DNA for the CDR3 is TGTGCCATCAGTGAGTCTTCGAGAGGGAGCTCCTACAATGAGCAGTTCTTC.

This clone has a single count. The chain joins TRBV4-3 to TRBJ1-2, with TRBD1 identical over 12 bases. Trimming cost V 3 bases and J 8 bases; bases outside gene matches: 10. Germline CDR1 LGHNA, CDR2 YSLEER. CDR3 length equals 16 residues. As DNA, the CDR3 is TGCGCCAGCAGCCAGTCCCCGGGACAGGGGGCGCGAGGCTACACCTTC. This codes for CASSQSPGQGARGYTF.

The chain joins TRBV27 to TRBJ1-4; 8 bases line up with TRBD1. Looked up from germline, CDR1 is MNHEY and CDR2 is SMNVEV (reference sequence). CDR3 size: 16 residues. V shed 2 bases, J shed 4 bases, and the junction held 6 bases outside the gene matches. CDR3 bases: TGTGCCAGCAGTTTAGCAGGGGGCGGAAATAATGAAAAACTGTTTTTT. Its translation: CASSLAGGGNNEKLFF.

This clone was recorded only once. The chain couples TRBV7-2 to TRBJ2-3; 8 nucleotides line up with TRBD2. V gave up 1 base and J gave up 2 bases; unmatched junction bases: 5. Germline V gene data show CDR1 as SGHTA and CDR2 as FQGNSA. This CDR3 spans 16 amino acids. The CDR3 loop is CASSLGSGSYTDTQYF. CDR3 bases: TGTGCCAGCAGCTTAGGGAGCGGGAGCTACACAGATACGCAGTATTTT.

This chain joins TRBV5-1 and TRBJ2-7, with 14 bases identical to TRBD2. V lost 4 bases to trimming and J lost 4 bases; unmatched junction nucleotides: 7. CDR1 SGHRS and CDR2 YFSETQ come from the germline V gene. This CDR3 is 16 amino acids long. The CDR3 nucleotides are TGCGCCAGCAGCAGGTACGGGACTAGCGGGAGTTACGAGCAGTACTTC. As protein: CASSRYGTSGSYEQYF. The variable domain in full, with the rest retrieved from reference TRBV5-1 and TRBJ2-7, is KAGVTQTPRYLIKTRGQQVTLSCSPISGHRSVSWYQQTPGQGLQFLFEYFSETQRNKGNFPGRFSGRQFSNSRSEMNVSTLELGDSALYLCASSRYGTSGSYEQYFGPGTRLTVT.

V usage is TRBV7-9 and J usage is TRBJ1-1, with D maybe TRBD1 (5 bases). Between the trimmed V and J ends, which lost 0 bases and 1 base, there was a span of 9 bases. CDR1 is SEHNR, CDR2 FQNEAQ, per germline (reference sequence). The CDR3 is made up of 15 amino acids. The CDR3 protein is CASSLAQGTNTEAFF. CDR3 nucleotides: TGTGCCAGCAGCTTAGCCCAGGGAACGAACACTGAAGCTTTCTTT.

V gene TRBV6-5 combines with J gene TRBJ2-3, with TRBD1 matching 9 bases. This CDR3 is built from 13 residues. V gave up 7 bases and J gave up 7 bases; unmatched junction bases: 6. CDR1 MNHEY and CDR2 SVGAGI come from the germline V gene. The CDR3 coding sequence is TGTGCCAGCACGGTGACAGGGGGAAATACGCAGTATTTT. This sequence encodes CASTVTGGNTQYF.

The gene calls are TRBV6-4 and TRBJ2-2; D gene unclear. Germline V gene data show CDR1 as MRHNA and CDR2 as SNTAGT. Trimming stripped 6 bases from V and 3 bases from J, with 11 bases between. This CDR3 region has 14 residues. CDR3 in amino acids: CASSDARDTGELFF. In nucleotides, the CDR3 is TGTGCCAGCAGCGACGCTAGAGACACCGGGGAGCTGTTTTTT.

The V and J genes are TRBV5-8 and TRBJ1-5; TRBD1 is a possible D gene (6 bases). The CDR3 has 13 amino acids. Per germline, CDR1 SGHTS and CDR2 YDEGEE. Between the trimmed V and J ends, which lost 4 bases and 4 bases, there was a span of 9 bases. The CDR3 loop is CASSLTGNQPQHF. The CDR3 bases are TGTGCCAGCAGCCTTACAGGGAATCAGCCCCAGCATTTT.

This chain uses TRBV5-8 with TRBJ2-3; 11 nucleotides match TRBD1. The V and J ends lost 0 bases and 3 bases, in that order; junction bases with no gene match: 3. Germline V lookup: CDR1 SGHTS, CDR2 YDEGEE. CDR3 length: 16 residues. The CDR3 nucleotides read TGTGCCAGCAGCTTGGGGACAGGGGGCGAAACAGATACGCAGTATTTT. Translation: CASSLGTGGETDTQYF.

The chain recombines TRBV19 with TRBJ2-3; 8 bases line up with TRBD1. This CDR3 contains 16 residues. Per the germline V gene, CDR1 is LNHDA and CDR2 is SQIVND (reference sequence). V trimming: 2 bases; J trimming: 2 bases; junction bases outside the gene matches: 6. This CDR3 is CASSIKGQGYTDTQYF. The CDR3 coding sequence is TGTGCCAGTAGTATAAAAGGACAGGGCTACACAGATACGCAGTATTTT.

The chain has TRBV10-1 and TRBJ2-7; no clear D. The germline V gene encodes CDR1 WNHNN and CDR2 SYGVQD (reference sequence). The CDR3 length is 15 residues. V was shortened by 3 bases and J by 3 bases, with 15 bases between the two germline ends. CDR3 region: CASSDLADDLYEQYF. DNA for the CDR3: TGCGCCAGCAGTGATTTAGCCGATGACCTCTACGAGCAGTACTTC.

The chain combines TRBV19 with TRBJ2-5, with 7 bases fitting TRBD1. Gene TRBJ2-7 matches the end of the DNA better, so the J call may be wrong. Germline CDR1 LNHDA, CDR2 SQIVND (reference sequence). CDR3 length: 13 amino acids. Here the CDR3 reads CASSSGQTYEQYF. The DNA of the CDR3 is TGTGCCAGTAGTTCGGGACAGACCTACGAGCAGTACTTC.

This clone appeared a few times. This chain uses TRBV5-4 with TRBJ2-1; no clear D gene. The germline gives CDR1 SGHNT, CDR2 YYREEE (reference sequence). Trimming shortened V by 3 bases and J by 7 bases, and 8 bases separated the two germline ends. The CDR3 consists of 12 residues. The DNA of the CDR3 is TGTGCCAGCAGCTCCGACTGGAATGAGCAGTTCTTC. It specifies CASSSDWNEQFF.

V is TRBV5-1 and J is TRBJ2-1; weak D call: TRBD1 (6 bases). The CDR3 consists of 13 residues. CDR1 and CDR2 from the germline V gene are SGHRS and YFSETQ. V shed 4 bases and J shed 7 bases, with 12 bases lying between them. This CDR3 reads CASSRSTGNEQFF. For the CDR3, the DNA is TGCGCCAGCAGCCGATCAACAGGGAATGAGCAGTTCTTC.

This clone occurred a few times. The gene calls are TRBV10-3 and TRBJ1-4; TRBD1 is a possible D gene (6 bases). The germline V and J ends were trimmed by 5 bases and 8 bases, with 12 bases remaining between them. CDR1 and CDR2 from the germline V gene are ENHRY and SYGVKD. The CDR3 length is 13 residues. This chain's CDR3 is CAISPTGPEKLFF. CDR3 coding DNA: TGTGCCATCAGTCCGACAGGCCCCGAAAAACTGTTTTTT.